This T cell receptor beta chain emerged from a study of technical replicates of blood from a handful of donors. Libraries were prepared by immunoSEQ multiplex PCR; TCRdb keeps only in-frame clonotypes and omits some of them. The sample contains tens of thousands of clones, 97% of which appear only once. Trimming stripped 0 bases from V and 6 bases from J, with 18 bases between. CDR3 length: 17 residues. Germline values: CDR1 PRHDT, CDR2 FYEKMQ (reference sequence). This chain links TRBV13 with TRBJ2-1; the D gene is possibly TRBD2 (5 bases). This TCR was recovered from a human donor in good health. Sequencing was done on a sample of T cells isolated from PBMCs. The CDR3 reads CASSLGLSVYESNEQFF. The CDR3 coding sequence is TGTGCCAGCAGCTTAGGCCTTAGCGTGTATGAGTCCAATGAGCAGTTCTTC.